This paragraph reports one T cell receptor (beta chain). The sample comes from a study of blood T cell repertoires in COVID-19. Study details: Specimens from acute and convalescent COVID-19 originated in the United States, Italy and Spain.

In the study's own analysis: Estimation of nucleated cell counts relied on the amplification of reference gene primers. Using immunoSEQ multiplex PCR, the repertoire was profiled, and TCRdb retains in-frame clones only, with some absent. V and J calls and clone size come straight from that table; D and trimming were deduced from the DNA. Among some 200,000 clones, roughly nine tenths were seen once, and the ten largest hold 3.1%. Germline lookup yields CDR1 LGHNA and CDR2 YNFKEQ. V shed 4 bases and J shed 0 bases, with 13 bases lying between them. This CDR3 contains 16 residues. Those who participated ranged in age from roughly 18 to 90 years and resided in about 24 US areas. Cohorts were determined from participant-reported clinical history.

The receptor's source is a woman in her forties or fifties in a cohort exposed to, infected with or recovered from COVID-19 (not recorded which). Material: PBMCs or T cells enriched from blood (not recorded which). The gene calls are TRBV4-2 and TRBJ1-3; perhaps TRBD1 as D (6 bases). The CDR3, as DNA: TGTGCCAGCAGCCGGGGGCAGGGGAACTCTGGAAACACCATATATTTT. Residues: CASSRGQGNSGNTIYF.